Shown below are 9 T cell receptor beta chains from a single sample sequenced in a study of blood T cell repertoires in COVID-19. Measured with immunoSEQ multiplex PCR; TCRdb has only the in-frame clones, and not every one. Of 150,000 or so clones in the sample, roughly four fifths were seen once. Material: peripheral blood. All receptors derive from a woman aged 50 to 65 with active or convalescent COVID-19.

This clone was seen once. The V gene is TRBV2, the J gene TRBJ2-5, with 13 bases lining up with TRBD2. This CDR3 is built from 15 residues. In germline, CDR1 is SNHLY, CDR2 FYNNEI. J was trimmed by 5 bases and V by 7 bases; bases with no gene match: 7. The CDR3 nucleotides read TGTGCCAGCACCGAGACTAGCGGGGGGTTCGAGACCCAGTACTTC. This translates into CASTETSGGFETQYF.

The chain has TRBV30 and TRBJ2-5, with D possibly TRBD2 on 6 matching bases. CDR1 is GTSNPN and CDR2 is SVGIG in the germline V gene (reference sequence). The CDR3 length is 13 residues. The ends were cut back, 6 bases at V and 5 bases at J, with 16 bases in the middle. The CDR3 DNA follows: TGTGCCTGCCACGGGGGTAGCTGGGAGACCCAGTACTTC. It codes for CACHGGSWETQYF.

J is TRBJ1-1 and V is TRBV30; D possibly corresponds to TRBD1 (6 bases). The V end was cut by 3 bases, the J end by 0 bases, with 11 bases between. CDR3 size: 14 residues. Germline CDR1 and CDR2: GTSNPN and SVGIG (reference sequence). CDR3 sequence (DNA): TGTGCCTGGAGCCTTACAGGGATGAACACTGAAGCTTTCTTT. This encodes CAWSLTGMNTEAFF.

V and J are TRBV6-9 and TRBJ2-7; 8 bases are shared with TRBD1. Germline CDR1 and CDR2: MNHGY and SVAAGI. V shed 6 bases and J 6 bases; nucleotides not matched to a gene: 10. The CDR3 covers 14 residues. CDR3 nucleotides: TGTGCCAGCAGACCAGGGGGCGTTTACCGCGAGCAGTACTTC. Translating it yields CASRPGGVYREQYF.

The rearrangement links TRBV6-5 to TRBJ1-1; unclear D gene. V lost 8 bases and J 7 bases, leaving 17 bases between the germline ends. The CDR3 totals 13 residues. Germline V gene data show CDR1 as MNHEY and CDR2 as SVGAGI. The CDR3 loop reads CASCSLGASEAFF. The CDR3 region has the DNA TGTGCCAGCTGTTCCCTGGGAGCCAGTGAAGCTTTCTTT.

This clone came up once. This chain joins TRBV5-1 and TRBJ1-1, with D uncertain. V was pared by 0 bases and J by 3 bases, with 6 bases between. CDR3 length equals 13 residues. Looked up from germline, CDR1 is SGHRS and CDR2 is YFSETQ. CDR3 residues: CASSLGEHTEAFF. The CDR3 DNA is TGCGCCAGCAGCTTGGGGGAGCACACTGAAGCTTTCTTT.

This chain connects TRBV18 to TRBJ2-1, with 7 bases fitting TRBD2. J was trimmed by 0 bases and V by 4 bases; bases with no gene match: 12. The germline gives CDR1 KGHSH, CDR2 LQKENI. The CDR3 loop spans 18 amino acids. In nucleotides, the CDR3 is TGTGCCAGCTCACTTTCTAGCGGCATTTCGAGCTCCTACAATGAGCAGTTCTTC. Translation gives CASSLSSGISSSYNEQFF.

This clone appeared a few times. The chain couples TRBV19 to TRBJ2-1, with a weak D call TRBD2 (6 bases). Germline assignment: CDR1 LNHDA and CDR2 SQIVND (reference sequence). The CDR3 is made up of 13 amino acids. Trimming shortened V by 1 base and J by 5 bases, and 6 bases separated the two germline ends. In DNA, the CDR3 is TGTGCCAGTAGTATAGCGGGAGACAATGAGCAGTTCTTC. It encodes CASSIAGDNEQFF.

This clone was seen a single time. The gene calls are TRBV5-1 and TRBJ1-1; 8 nucleotides agree with TRBD1. CDR1 is SGHRS and CDR2 is YFSETQ in the germline V gene. The CDR3 is 15 residues long. V shed 3 bases and J 4 bases; nucleotides not matched to a gene: 8. The CDR3 sequence: CASSSQGAPGTEAFF. In nucleotides, the CDR3 is TGCGCCAGCAGCTCTCAGGGGGCCCCGGGCACTGAAGCTTTCTTT.